This T cell receptor (beta chain) was recorded in a study of cytomegalovirus exposure and HLA in healthy donors. The study's findings and limits: Sequencing depth across donors, presence/absence analyses assumed, was roughly uniform. Some public TCRs appeared in many individuals, while most sequences were rare.

Remarks on this clone: Its antigen is unknown.

The CDR3 extends over 13 amino acids. Germline assignment: CDR1 SGHTA and CDR2 FQGNSA. The V end was cut by 5 bases, the J end by 2 bases, with 10 bases between. The PCR ran on 60 Vbeta and 13 Jbeta primers. The table came from immunoSEQ multiplex PCR; TCRdb's copy has only in-frame clones and leaves some out. The sample comprises 100,000 to 140,000 clones, approximately 76% of which are singletons, and about 2% rests with the top ten. The rearrangement uses TRBV7-2 and TRBJ2-7; D remains ambiguous. This TCR was sampled from a man between 18 and 35 years old in good health and CMV-seronegative. Sequencing input: PBMCs. CDR3 DNA: TGTGCCAGCAGCCCGATCGGTGCCTACGAGCAGTACTTC. It translates to CASSPIGAYEQYF. Supplemented by reference TRBV7-2 and TRBJ2-7, the full variable domain reads GAGVSQSPSNKVTEKGKDVELRCDPISGHTALYWYRQSLGQGLEFLIYFQGNSAPDKSGLPSDRFSAERTGGSVSTLTIQRTQQEDSAVYLCASSPIGAYEQYFGPGTRLTVT.